The sequence of this T cell receptor beta chain was determined in a study of vaccination and CD4 T cells after COVID-19. Across the study: The stimulating agents, overlapping spike peptides, came from SARS-CoV-2, HCoV-NL63, HCoV-OC43 and HCoV-229E. Study conclusions and caveats: Spike mono-reactive clones accounted for 304 of the 307 vaccine-specific clones found in convalescent patients. The median proportion of reactive clones detected only post-vaccination in convalescent patients was more than 65%.

Treatment described: roughly 10-day PBMC culture with coronavirus spike peptide pools or control peptides (ViraFEST assay). Trimming left V 2 bases short and J 6 bases short, with 5 bases between. The CDR3 is 11 amino acids. Germline V CDR1 and CDR2: SGHDN, FVKESK. The sample holds a few counts of this clonotype. Antigen specificity is unknown. The Oncomine TCR Beta short-read assay sequenced DNA from cultured CD4+ T cells. Genomic DNA was isolated from cultured CD4+ T cells. TCRdb re-analysed the PCR reads in MiXCR, keeping a single row per CDR3 protein. The table lists roughly 13,000 distinct CDR3 sequences, roughly a third of them singletons, with 9% to 14% in the top ten.

Sequenced input: CD4+ T cells from blood, cultured in vitro. This chain uses TRBV14 with TRBJ2-7; no clear D gene. The receptor was isolated from a human donor who had recovered from COVID-19. CDR3 sequence reads: CASSQFGEQYF. The CDR3 bases are TGTGCCAGCAGCCAATTTGGCGAGCAGTACTTC.